This TCR beta chain was recovered during a study of graft-versus-host responses after intestinal transplantation. Study conclusions and caveats: High graft-versus-host to host-versus-graft clonal ratios were found in allografts of patients who had graft-donor T cell macrochimerism.

Comments on this clone: Its cognate antigen is unknown.

Clones were sequenced by immunoSEQ multiplex PCR, and TCRdb holds only the in-frame ones, with some missing. The sample holds around 67,000 clones, around 90% seen once. Germline V gives CDR1 SGHVS, CDR2 FQNEAQ. Trimming took 4 bases from V and 8 from J; bases not matched to a gene: 5. The CDR3 contains 14 residues. The chain uses TRBV7-8 and TRBJ2-2; 9 positions match TRBD2. The sequence derives from a human donor who was the organ donor for an intestinal transplant. The specimen comprised unstimulated CD8+ T cells sorted from spleen or lymph node cells, sampled before transplant. CDR3 bases: TGTGCCAGCAGCTCGGGACTAGCTACAGGGGAGCTGTTTTTT. Its translation: CASSSGLATGELFF.